The T cell receptor (beta chain) under discussion was sequenced for a study of blood T cell repertoires in COVID-19. In germline, CDR1 is SGHRS, CDR2 YFSETQ. The length of the CDR3 is 15 residues. V was pared by 0 bases and J by 4 bases, with 13 bases between. Only in-frame clones appear in the TCRdb table, and some are missing; sequencing was by immunoSEQ multiplex PCR. The data show a few hundred thousand clones, approximately 89% seen once. One Seattle source followed patients from active infection through their disease course. V gene TRBV5-1 combines with J gene TRBJ2-5, with a tentative D call TRBD2 (6 bases). Specimen: peripheral blood. The receptor was derived from a woman aged 50 to 60 with COVID-19, enrolled during active disease. This CDR3 is CASSLGRLGTETQYF. The CDR3 DNA reads TGCGCCAGCAGCTTGGGGCGACTAGGTACAGAGACCCAGTACTTC. The variable domain in full, completed from reference TRBV5-1 and TRBJ2-5, reads KAGVTQTPRYLIKTRGQQVTLSCSPISGHRSVSWYQQTPGQGLQFLFEYFSETQRNKGNFPGRFSGRQFSNSRSEMNVSTLELGDSALYLCASSLGRLGTETQYFGPGTRLLVL.